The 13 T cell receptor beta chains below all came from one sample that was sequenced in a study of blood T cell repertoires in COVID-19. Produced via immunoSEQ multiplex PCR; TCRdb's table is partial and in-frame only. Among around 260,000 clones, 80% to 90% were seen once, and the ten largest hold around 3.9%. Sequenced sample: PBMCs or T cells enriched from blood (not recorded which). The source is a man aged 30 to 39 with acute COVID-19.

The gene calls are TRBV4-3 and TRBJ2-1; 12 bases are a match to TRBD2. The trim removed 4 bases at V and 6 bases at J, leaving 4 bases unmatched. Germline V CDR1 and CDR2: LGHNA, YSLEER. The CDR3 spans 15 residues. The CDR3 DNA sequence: TGCGCCAGCAGCCGTGCTAGCGGGAGGGCCAATGAGCAGTTCTTC. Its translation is CASSRASGRANEQFF.

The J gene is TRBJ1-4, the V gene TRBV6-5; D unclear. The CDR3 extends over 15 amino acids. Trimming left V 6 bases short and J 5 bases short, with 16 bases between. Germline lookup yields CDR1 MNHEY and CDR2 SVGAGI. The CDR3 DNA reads TGTGCCAGCAGCACTGGAGGGAAATTAAATGAAAAACTGTTTTTT. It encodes CASSTGGKLNEKLFF.

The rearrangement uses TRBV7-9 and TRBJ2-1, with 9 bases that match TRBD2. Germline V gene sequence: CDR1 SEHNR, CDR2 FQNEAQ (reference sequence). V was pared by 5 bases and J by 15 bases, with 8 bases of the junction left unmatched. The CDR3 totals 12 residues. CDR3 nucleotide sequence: TGTGCCAGCAGCATTTTTAGCGGGAGCGCGTTCTTC. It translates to CASSIFSGSAFF.

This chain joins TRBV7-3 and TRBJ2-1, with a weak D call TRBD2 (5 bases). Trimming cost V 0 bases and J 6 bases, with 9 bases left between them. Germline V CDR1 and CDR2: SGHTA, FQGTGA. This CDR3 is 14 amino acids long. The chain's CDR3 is CASSLTVGVNEQFF. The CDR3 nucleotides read TGTGCCAGCAGCTTAACAGTCGGGGTCAATGAGCAGTTCTTC.

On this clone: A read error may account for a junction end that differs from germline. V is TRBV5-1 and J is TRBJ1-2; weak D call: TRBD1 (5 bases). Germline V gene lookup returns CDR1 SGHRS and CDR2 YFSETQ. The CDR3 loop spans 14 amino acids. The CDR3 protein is CASSPDRSNYGYTF. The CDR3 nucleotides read TGTGCCAGCAGCCCCGACAGATCTAACTATGGCTACACCTTC.

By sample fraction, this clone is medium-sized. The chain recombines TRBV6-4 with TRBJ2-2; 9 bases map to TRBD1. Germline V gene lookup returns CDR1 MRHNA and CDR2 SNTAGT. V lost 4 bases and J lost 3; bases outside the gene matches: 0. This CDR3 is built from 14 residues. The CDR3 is CASSGTGDTGELFF. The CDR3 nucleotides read TGTGCCAGCAGTGGGACAGGGGACACCGGGGAGCTGTTTTTT.

The CDR3 nucleotides read TGCGCCAGCAGCCAATTCATCGGACAGGGGCCGACTGAAGCTTTCTTT. It is translated as CASSQFIGQGPTEAFF. The gene calls are TRBV4-1 and TRBJ1-1; TRBD1 matches 9 bases. Germline loops: CDR1 MGHRA, CDR2 YSYEKL. V lost 2 bases to trimming and J lost 5 bases; unmatched junction nucleotides: 9. The CDR3 extends over 16 amino acids.

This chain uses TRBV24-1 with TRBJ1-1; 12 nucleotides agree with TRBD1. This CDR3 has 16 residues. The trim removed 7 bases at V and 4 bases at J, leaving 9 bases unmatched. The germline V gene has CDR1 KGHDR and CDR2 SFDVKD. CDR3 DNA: TGTGCCACCAGGGACCGGGACAGGGGGCCAGGCACTGAAGCTTTCTTT. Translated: CATRDRDRGPGTEAFF.

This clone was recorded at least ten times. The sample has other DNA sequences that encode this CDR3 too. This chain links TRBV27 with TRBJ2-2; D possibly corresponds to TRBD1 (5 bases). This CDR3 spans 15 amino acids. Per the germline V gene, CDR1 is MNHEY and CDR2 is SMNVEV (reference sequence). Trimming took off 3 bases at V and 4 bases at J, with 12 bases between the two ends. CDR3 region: CASSFGRVGTGELFF. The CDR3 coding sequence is TGTGCCAGCAGTTTCGGCAGGGTTGGCACCGGGGAGCTGTTTTTT.

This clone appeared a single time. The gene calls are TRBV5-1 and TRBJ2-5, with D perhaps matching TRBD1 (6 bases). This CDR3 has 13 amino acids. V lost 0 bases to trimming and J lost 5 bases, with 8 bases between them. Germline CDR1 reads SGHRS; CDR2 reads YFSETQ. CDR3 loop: CASSLGQGETQYF. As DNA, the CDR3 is TGCGCCAGCAGCTTGGGGCAGGGGGAGACCCAGTACTTC. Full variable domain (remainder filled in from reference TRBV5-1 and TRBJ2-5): KAGVTQTPRYLIKTRGQQVTLSCSPISGHRSVSWYQQTPGQGLQFLFEYFSETQRNKGNFPGRFSGRQFSNSRSEMNVSTLELGDSALYLCASSLGQGETQYFGPGTRLLVL.

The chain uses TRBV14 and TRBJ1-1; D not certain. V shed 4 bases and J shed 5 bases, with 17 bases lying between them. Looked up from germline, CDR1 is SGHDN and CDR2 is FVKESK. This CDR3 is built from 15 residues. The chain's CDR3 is CASSPWQPGKTEAFF. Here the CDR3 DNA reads TGTGCCAGCAGCCCCTGGCAACCGGGGAAGACTGAAGCTTTCTTT.

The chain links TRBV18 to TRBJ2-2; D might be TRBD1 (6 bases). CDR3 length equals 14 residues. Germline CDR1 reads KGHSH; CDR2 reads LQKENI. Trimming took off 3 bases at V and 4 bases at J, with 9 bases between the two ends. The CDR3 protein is CASSPGRGTGELFF. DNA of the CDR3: TGTGCCAGCTCACCGGGCAGGGGCACCGGGGAGCTGTTTTTT. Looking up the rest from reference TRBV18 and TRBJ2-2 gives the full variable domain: NAGVMQNPRHLVRRRGQEARLRCSPMKGHSHVYWYRQLPEEGLKFMVYLQKENIIDESGMPKERFSAEFPKEGPSILRIQQVVRGDSAAYFCASSPGRGTGELFFGEGSRLTVL.

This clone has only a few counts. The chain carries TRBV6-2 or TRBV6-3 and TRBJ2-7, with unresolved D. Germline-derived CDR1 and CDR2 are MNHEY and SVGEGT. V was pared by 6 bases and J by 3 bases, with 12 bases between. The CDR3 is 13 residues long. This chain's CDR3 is CASRPEVGYEQYV. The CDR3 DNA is TGTGCCAGCAGACCTGAGGTGGGCTACGAGCAGTACGTC.